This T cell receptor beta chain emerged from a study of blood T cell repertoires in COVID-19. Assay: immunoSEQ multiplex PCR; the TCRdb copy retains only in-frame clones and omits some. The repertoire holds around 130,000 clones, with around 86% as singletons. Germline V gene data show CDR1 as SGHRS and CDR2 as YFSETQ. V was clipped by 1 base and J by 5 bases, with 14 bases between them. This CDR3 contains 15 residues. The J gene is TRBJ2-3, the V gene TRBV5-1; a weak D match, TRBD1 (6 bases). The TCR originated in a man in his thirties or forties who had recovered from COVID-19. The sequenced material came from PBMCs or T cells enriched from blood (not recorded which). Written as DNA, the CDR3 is TGCGCCAGCAGCTTGTGGCTAGCACAGGGAGATACGCAGTATTTT. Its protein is CASSLWLAQGDTQYF. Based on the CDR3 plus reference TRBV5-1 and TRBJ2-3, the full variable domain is KAGVTQTPRYLIKTRGQQVTLSCSPISGHRSVSWYQQTPGQGLQFLFEYFSETQRNKGNFPGRFSGRQFSNSRSEMNVSTLELGDSALYLCASSLWLAQGDTQYFGPGTRLTVL.